One and the same sample provided the 20 T cell receptor beta chains below, sequenced in a study of T cells and Merkel cell carcinoma outcomes. TCRdb's copy holds only in-frame clones and misses some; the assay was immunoSEQ multiplex PCR. This sample has about 19,000 clones, with almost 85% found just once. Sequencing was carried out using tumor tissue from Merkel cell carcinoma. Receptors were obtained from a human donor with Merkel cell carcinoma.

This clone was observed a few times. The chain uses TRBV15 and TRBJ1-5, with D possibly being TRBD1 (5 bases). Trimming left V 5 bases short and J 1 base short, with 12 bases between. Germline V gives CDR1 LNHNV, CDR2 YYDKDF (reference sequence). The CDR3 runs 15 residues. The chain's CDR3 is CATSPRGGSNQPQHF. DNA for the CDR3: TGTGCCACCAGCCCCCGCGGGGGGAGCAATCAGCCCCAGCATTTT.

The V and J genes are TRBV19 and TRBJ1-4, with D possibly matching TRBD1 (6 bases). V was clipped by 1 base and J by 7 bases, with 10 bases between them. Germline lookup yields CDR1 LNHDA and CDR2 SQIVND (reference sequence). CDR3 length: 14 amino acids. CDR3 sequence: CASSIVTGSEKLFF. CDR3 nucleotide sequence: TGTGCCAGTAGTATAGTAACAGGGAGTGAAAAACTGTTTTTT.

The DNA of the CDR3 is TGTGCCAGCAGCCAATCTTTGGGGGCTTATCACGCAGACACCATATATTTT. Translated, it gives CASSQSLGAYHADTIYF. The rearrangement uses TRBV4-2 and TRBJ1-3, with D tentatively TRBD1 (6 bases). The V gene's germline CDR1 is LGHNA and CDR2 YNFKEQ. The CDR3 is 17 residues long. V was pared by 2 bases and J by 8 bases, with 22 bases between.

V usage is TRBV10-3 and J usage is TRBJ2-2; 8 bases line up with TRBD2. J gave up 6 bases and V 10 bases, and 7 bases lay outside the gene matches. CDR3 size: 13 residues. Germline V gives CDR1 ENHRY, CDR2 SYGVKD. This chain's CDR3 is CATPGLEAGELFF. The DNA of the CDR3 is TGTGCCACCCCGGGACTAGAAGCCGGGGAGCTGTTTTTT.

The genes are TRBV7-6 and TRBJ2-5, with D possibly matching TRBD2 (6 bases). Deletions cut 6 bases from V and 5 bases from J, with 13 bases between. Germline CDR1 and CDR2: SGHVS and FNYEAQ. The CDR3 contains 13 residues. DNA of the CDR3: TGTGCCAGCAGTTCCTCGGGGAGGGAGACCCAGTACTTC. The encoded protein is CASSSSGRETQYF.

V is TRBV2 and J is TRBJ2-7; D call uncertain. Germline CDR1 and CDR2: SNHLY and FYNNEI. This CDR3 spans 11 amino acids. Trimming stripped 3 bases from V and 4 bases from J, with 4 bases between. This CDR3 reads CASSDGYEQYF. The CDR3, as DNA: TGTGCCAGCAGTGATGGGTACGAGCAGTACTTC.

This chain links TRBV18 with TRBJ2-7; the D gene is possibly TRBD2 (6 bases). The germline V gene encodes CDR1 KGHSH and CDR2 LQKENI. Trimming left V 4 bases short and J 3 bases short, with 7 bases between. This CDR3 region has 12 residues. The DNA of the CDR3 is TGTGCCAGCTCACGGGGGGTCTACGAGCAGTACTTC. Translated: CASSRGVYEQYF.

V and J are TRBV5-1 and TRBJ2-4, with D tentatively TRBD1 or TRBD2 (5 bases each). Germline V gives CDR1 SGHRS, CDR2 YFSETQ. V lost 4 bases, J lost 11 bases, and 19 bases lay in between. The CDR3 has 14 amino acids. The CDR3 region has the DNA TGCGCCAGCAGCCTCCTGGGGGAACGCGGCGTTCAGTACTTC. It translates to CASSLLGERGVQYF.

The chain couples TRBV5-1 to TRBJ1-2; TRBD1 matches at 10 bases. Unmatched junction bases numbered 11, after V lost 4 bases and J lost 8 bases. Germline V CDR1 and CDR2: SGHRS, YFSETQ. The CDR3 sequence is 15 residues long. DNA for the CDR3: TGCGCCAGCAGCGAAGGGGACAGGGGTGTTCTCGGCTACACCTTC. Protein product: CASSEGDRGVLGYTF.

This clone is a singleton in its sample. J is TRBJ2-2 and V is TRBV10-3; 9 nucleotides align to TRBD1. Germline V gene sequence: CDR1 ENHRY, CDR2 SYGVKD. The V gene end was trimmed by 6 bases and the J gene end by 7 bases; junction bases not matched to a gene: 6. The CDR3 runs to 14 residues. The CDR3 DNA reads TGTGCCATCAGCGACAGGGGGGGAAACGGGGAGCTGTTTTTT. Its translation: CAISDRGGNGELFF.

CDR3 in amino acids: CASSLAPPEDEKLFF. CDR3 nucleotides: TGTGCCAGCAGCTTAGCCCCGCCGGAGGATGAAAAACTGTTTTTT. V and J are TRBV11-2 and TRBJ1-4; D is undetermined. Trimming stripped 1 base from V and 6 bases from J, with 12 bases between. Germline CDR1 SGHAT, CDR2 FQNNGV. The CDR3 extends over 15 amino acids.

This clone was found once. The chain is built from TRBV6-6 and TRBJ1-5; D ambiguous. This CDR3 spans 14 amino acids. V lost 6 bases, J lost 5 bases, and 14 bases lay in between. Germline V gene data show CDR1 as MNHNY and CDR2 as SVGAGI (reference sequence). The CDR3 nucleotides read TGTGCCAGCAGAATAAGTTCACGGGATCAGCCCCAGCATTTT. It is translated as CASRISSRDQPQHF.

This clone counts as medium-sized (0.01 to 0.1%). This chain joins TRBV6-1 and TRBJ2-6; D is undetermined. The V end lost 2 bases, the J end lost 1 base, and 6 bases lay between the germline ends. The germline V gene has CDR1 MNHNS and CDR2 SASEGT. This CDR3 has 15 residues. The CDR3, as DNA: TGTGCCAGCAGTGAATGGTCGTCTGGGGCCAACGTCCTGACTTTC. Amino acids: CASSEWSSGANVLTF.

The chain carries TRBV5-4 and TRBJ2-6; tentatively, D is TRBD1 or TRBD2 (6 bases each). The CDR3 extends over 17 amino acids. V was trimmed by 5 bases and J by 2 bases, leaving 17 bases between them. CDR1 is SGHNT and CDR2 is YYREEE in the germline V gene (reference sequence). The CDR3 region has the DNA TGTGCCAGCAGTCATGAGGGGGGCCGCGCTGGGGCCAACGTCCTGACTTTC. Its protein is CASSHEGGRAGANVLTF.

The rearrangement links TRBV20-1 to TRBJ1-2; D ambiguous. The germline V gene has CDR1 DFQATT and CDR2 SNEGSKA (reference sequence). Trimming cost V 6 bases and J 3 bases, with 8 bases left between them. The CDR3 consists of 11 residues. This CDR3 reads CSAPRDYGYTF. CDR3 DNA: TGCAGTGCCCCCCGGGACTATGGCTACACCTTC.

This clone was found once. The chain combines TRBV7-3 with TRBJ1-1; D not resolved. CDR1 is SGHTA and CDR2 is FQGTGA in the germline V gene. V gave up 2 bases and J gave up 8 bases, with 12 bases separating them. The length of the CDR3 is 13 residues. CDR3 nucleotides: TGTGCCAGCAGCTTACAACAAAAAAGAGAAGCTTTCTTT. As protein: CASSLQQKREAFF.

The CDR3 spells CASSHLDEQYF. CDR3 DNA sequence: TGTGCCAGCAGCCACCTTGACGAGCAGTACTTC. The rearrangement joins TRBV11-3 to TRBJ2-7, with D hard to call. The V gene lost 5 bases and the J gene lost 5 bases, with 7 bases spanning the gap. The V gene's germline CDR1 is SGHNT and CDR2 YENEEA. This CDR3 is 11 amino acids long.

The chain combines TRBV12-5 with TRBJ1-5, with 7 bases that match TRBD1. CDR3 size: 13 residues. Germline V gene sequence: CDR1 LGHNT, CDR2 FRNRAP. J was trimmed by 5 bases and V by 9 bases; bases with no gene match: 7. CDR3 nucleotides: TGTGCTAGCTCCCGGGACAGCTATCAGCCCCAGCATTTT. It translates to CASSRDSYQPQHF.

The V call is TRBV4-2, the J call TRBJ1-3; perhaps TRBD1 as D (5 bases). The CDR3 extends over 16 amino acids. Trimming cost V 0 bases and J 0 bases, with 9 bases left between them. CDR1 is LGHNA, CDR2 YNFKEQ, per germline. The CDR3 DNA follows: TGTGCCAGCAGCCAAGATGCGACAGCCTCTGGAAACACCATATATTTT. This codes for CASSQDATASGNTIYF.

CDR3 protein: CASSRASSYNEQFF. The CDR3 DNA reads TGTGCCAGCAGCCGGGCCAGCTCCTACAATGAGCAGTTCTTC. The chain has TRBV7-8 and TRBJ2-1; no definite D call. CDR1 and CDR2 (germline): SGHVS, FQNEAQ. With 5 bases removed from V and 0 bases from J, the gap between germline ends came to 8 bases. The CDR3 spans 14 residues.